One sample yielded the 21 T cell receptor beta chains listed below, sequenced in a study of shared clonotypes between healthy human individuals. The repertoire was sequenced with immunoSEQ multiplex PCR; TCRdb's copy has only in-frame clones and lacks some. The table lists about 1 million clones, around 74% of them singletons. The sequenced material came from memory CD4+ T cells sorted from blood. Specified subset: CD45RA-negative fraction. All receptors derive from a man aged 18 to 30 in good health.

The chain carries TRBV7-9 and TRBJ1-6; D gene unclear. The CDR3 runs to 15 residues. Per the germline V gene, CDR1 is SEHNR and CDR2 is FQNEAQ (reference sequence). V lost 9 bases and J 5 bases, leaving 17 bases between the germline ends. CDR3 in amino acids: CASTDGGYNNSPLHF. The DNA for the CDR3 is TGTGCCAGTACGGACGGAGGATACAATAATTCACCCCTCCACTTT.

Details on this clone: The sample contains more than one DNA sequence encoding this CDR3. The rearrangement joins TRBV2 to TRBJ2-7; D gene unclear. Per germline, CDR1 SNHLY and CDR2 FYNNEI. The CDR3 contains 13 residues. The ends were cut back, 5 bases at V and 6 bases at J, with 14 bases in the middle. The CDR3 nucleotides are TGTGCCAGCAGTCCTGACCGCGTCGGCGAGCAGTACTTC. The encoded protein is CASSPDRVGEQYF.

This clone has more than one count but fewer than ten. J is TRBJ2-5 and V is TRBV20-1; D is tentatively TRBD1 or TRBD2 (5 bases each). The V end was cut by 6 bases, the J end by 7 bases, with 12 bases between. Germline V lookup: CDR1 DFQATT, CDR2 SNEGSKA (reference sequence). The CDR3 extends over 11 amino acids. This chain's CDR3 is CSAQLGATQYF. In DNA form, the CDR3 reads TGCAGTGCCCAACTAGGGGCGACCCAGTACTTC.

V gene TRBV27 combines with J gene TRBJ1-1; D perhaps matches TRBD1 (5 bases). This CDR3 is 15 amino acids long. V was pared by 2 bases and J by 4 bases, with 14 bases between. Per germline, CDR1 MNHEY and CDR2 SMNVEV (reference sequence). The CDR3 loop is CASSLVGGLGTEAFF. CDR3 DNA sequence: TGTGCCAGCAGTTTAGTCGGGGGTCTTGGCACTGAAGCTTTCTTT.

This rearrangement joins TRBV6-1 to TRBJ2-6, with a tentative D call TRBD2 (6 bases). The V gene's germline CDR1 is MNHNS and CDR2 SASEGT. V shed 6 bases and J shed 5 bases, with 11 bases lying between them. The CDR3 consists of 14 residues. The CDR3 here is CASSGGTWANVLTF. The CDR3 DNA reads TGTGCCAGCAGCGGGGGTACCTGGGCCAACGTCCTGACTTTC.

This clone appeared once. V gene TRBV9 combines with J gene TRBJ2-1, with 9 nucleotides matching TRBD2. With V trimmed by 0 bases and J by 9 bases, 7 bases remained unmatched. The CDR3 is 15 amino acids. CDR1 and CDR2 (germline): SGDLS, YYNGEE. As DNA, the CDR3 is TGTGCCAGCAGCGTAGCGGTAGCGGGGGTATTTGAGCAGTTCTTC. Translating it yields CASSVAVAGVFEQFF.

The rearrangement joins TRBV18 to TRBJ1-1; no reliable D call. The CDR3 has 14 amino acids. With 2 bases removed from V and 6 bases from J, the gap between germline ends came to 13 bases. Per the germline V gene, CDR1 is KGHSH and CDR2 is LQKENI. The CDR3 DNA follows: TGTGCCAGCTCACCATCGACTCTTCAGCCTGAAGCTTTCTTT. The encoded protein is CASSPSTLQPEAFF.

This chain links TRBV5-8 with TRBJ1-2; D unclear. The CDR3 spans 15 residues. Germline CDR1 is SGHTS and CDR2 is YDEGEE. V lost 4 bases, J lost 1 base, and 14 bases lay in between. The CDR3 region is CASSDAVRLNYGYTF. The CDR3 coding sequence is TGTGCCAGCAGCGACGCGGTTAGACTTAACTATGGCTACACCTTC.

The CDR3 sequence: CASRGDSSYNEQFF. The CDR3 DNA reads TGTGCCAGCAGGGGGGACAGCTCCTACAATGAGCAGTTCTTC. The chain joins TRBV2 to TRBJ2-1, with 7 nucleotides matching TRBD1. The V segment lost 6 bases and the J segment 0 bases; nucleotides outside the gene matches: 2. CDR1 and CDR2 from the germline V gene are SNHLY and FYNNEI. CDR3 length: 14 amino acids.

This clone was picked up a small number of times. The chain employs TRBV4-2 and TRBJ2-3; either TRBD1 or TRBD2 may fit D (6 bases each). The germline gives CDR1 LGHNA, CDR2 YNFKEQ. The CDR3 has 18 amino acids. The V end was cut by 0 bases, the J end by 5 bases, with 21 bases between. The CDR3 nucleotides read TGTGCCAGCAGCCAAGATCCCCTGAGGGGGGCCCAGGGAGATACGCAGTATTTT. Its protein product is CASSQDPLRGAQGDTQYF.

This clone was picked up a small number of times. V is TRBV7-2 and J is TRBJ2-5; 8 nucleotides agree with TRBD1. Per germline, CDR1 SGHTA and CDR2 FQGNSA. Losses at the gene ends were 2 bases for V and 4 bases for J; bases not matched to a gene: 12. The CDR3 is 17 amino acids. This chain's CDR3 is CASSLTLLRQGSETQYF. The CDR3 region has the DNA TGTGCCAGCAGCTTAACCCTATTGCGACAGGGGTCAGAGACCCAGTACTTC.

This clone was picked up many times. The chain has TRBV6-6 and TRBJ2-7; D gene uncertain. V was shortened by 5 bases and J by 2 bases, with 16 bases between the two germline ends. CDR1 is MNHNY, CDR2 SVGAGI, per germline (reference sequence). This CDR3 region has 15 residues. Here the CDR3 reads CASSPGTAITYEQYF. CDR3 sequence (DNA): TGTGCCAGCAGTCCAGGCACAGCTATCACCTACGAGCAGTACTTC.

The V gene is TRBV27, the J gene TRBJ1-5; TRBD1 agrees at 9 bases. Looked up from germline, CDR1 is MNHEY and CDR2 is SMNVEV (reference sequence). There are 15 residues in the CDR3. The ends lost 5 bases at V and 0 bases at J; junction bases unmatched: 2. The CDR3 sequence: CASSDRGNSNQPQHF. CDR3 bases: TGTGCCAGCAGTGACAGGGGGAATAGCAATCAGCCCCAGCATTTT.

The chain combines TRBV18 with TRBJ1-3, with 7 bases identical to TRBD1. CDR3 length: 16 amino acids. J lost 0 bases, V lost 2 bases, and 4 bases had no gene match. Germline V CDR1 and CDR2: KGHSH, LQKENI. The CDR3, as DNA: TGTGCCAGCTCACCAAACAGGGACAGCTCTGGAAACACCATATATTTT. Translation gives CASSPNRDSSGNTIYF.

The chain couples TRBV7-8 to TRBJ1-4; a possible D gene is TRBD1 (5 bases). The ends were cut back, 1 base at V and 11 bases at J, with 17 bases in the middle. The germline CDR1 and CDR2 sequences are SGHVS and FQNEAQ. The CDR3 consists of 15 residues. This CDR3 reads CASSLGGRTAEKLFF. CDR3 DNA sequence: TGTGCCAGCAGCTTAGGGGGCAGGACGGCGGAGAAACTGTTTTTT.

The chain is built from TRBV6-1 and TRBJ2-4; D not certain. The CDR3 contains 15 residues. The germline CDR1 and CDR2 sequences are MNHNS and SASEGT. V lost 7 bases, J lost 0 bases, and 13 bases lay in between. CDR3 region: CASMVQNLAKNIQYF. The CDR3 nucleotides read TGTGCCAGCATGGTGCAGAACCTAGCCAAAAACATTCAGTACTTC.

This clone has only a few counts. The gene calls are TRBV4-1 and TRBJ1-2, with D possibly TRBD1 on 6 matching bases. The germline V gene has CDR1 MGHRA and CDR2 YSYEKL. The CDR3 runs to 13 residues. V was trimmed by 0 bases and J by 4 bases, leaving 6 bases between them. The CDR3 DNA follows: TGCGCCAGCAGCCAAGAGGACAGCTATGGCTACACCTTC. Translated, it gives CASSQEDSYGYTF.

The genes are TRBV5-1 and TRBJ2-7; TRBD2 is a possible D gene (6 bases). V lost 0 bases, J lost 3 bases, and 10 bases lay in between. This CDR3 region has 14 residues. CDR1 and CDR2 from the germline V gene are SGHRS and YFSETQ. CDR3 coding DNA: TGCGCCAGCAGCTTGGTTAGCGGAGGCTACGAGCAGTACTTC. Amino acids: CASSLVSGGYEQYF.

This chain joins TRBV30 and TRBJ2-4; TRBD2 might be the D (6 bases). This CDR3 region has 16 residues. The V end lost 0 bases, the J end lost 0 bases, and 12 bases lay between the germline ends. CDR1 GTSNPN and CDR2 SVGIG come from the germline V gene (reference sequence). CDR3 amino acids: CAWSVHGGIAKNIQYF. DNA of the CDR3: TGTGCCTGGAGTGTTCACGGGGGAATAGCCAAAAACATTCAGTACTTC.

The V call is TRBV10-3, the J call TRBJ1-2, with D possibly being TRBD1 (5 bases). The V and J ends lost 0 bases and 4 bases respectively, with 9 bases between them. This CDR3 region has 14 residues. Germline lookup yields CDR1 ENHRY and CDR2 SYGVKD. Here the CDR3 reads CAISESEGAYGYTF. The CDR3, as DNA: TGTGCCATCAGTGAGTCGGAAGGGGCCTATGGCTACACCTTC.

CDR3 protein: CASRPTGQTEAFF. CDR3 DNA sequence: TGTGCCAGCAGGCCCACGGGGCAGACTGAAGCTTTCTTT. The genes are TRBV6-5 and TRBJ1-1; maybe TRBD1 (5 bases). Trimming took 6 bases from V and 5 from J, leaving 13 bases between them. The CDR3 length is 13 residues. CDR1 is MNHEY and CDR2 is SVGAGI in the germline V gene.